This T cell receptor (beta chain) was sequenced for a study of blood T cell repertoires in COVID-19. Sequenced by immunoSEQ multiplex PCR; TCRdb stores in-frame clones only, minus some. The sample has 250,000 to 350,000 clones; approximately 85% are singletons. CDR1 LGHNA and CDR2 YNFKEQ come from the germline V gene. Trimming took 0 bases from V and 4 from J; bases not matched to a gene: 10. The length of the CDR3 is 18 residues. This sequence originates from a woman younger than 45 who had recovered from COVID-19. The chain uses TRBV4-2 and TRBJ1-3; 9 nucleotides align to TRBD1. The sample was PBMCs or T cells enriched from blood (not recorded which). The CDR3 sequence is CASSQEGLQGAGGNTIYF. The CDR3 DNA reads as TGTGCCAGCAGCCAAGAAGGTCTACAGGGGGCGGGAGGAAACACCATATATTTT.